A selection of T cell receptor beta chains follows, all from one sample in a study of blood T cells in healthy people across ages. TCRdb fed the 5' RACE reads into MiXCR, producing one record per CDR3 protein. The repertoire includes some 780,000 distinct CDR3 sequences, roughly three fifths of them detected once, and around 25% sits in the top ten. The sequencing input was blood. These receptors all come from a man aged 35 to 55 in good health. CDR3s include the opening cysteine and the closing phenylalanine or tryptophan. A D gene is named only where the DNA matches it firmly. Size is stated for part of the rows, as once, few or many counts, or as a class when the clone is expanded.

d_call j_call clone_size v_call cdr3_aa cdr3_nt
TRBD1 TRBJ1-4 NA TRBV3-1 CASSQVRNGQGFGSWFF TGTGCCAGCAGCCAAGTGAGAAATGGACAGGGATTTGGGTCTTGGTTTTTT
NA TRBJ2-1 NA TRBV3-1 CASSQVQGSCSEQFF TGTGCCAGCAGCCAAGTACAGGGAAGTTGTTCTGAGCAGTTCTTC
TRBD1 TRBJ2-7 NA TRBV12-3/TRBV12-4 CASSYDRGQYEQYF TGTGCCAGCAGCTATGACAGGGGGCAGTACGAGCAGTACTTC
TRBD1 TRBJ2-7 few TRBV28 CASSRQGANSYEQYF TGTGCCAGTTCCCGACAGGGGGCGAACTCCTACGAGCAGTACTTC
NA TRBJ1-1 NA TRBV2 CAILSSGKEAFF TGTGCCATCCTGTCCTCAGGGAAAGAAGCTTTCTTT
NA TRBJ1-5 NA TRBV28 CAADGSNQPQHF TGTGCCGCCGACGGTAGCAATCAGCCCCAGCATTTT
TRBD2 TRBJ2-5 once TRBV20-1 CSEVALAGVQETQYF TGCAGTGAAGTCGCACTAGCGGGGGTCCAAGAGACCCAGTACTTC
NA TRBJ1-1 NA TRBV4-2 CASSQGGANTEAFF TGTGCCAGCAGCCAAGGGGGCGCGAACACTGAAGCTTTCTTT
NA TRBJ2-2 NA TRBV4-3 CASSQDRGVGELFF TGCGCCAGCAGCCAAGATCGAGGGGTCGGGGAGCTGTTTTTT
TRBD2 TRBJ2-7 few TRBV7-8 CASSPTGTRTEQYF TGTGCCAGCAGCCCAACCGGGACTAGAACCGAGCAGTACTTC
NA TRBJ2-1 NA TRBV5-1 CASSIGYNNEQFF TGCGCCAGCAGCATTGGGTACAACAATGAGCAGTTCTTC
NA TRBJ2-1 NA TRBV4-1 CASSRDDAFNYNEQFF TGCGCCAGCAGCCGAGACGACGCGTTCAACTACAATGAGCAGTTCTTC
NA TRBJ2-5 NA TRBV12-3/TRBV12-4 CASSRGLLDMEQYF TGTGCCAGCAGTAGGGGACTCCTAGATATGGAGCAGTACTTC
NA TRBJ1-2 NA TRBV27 CASRDNGGGYTF TGTGCCAGCCGGGACAACGGGGGTGGCTACACCTTC
NA TRBJ2-3 NA TRBV12-3/TRBV12-4 CASSLARAGPSTDTQYF TGTGCCAGCAGTTTAGCGCGGGCGGGTCCCAGCACAGATACGCAGTATTTT
TRBD1 TRBJ1-4 once TRBV28 CASSSTGREKLFF TGTGCCAGCAGTTCGACAGGGAGGGAAAAACTGTTTTTT
NA TRBJ2-7 NA TRBV7-2 CASSLAGGFGEQYF TGTGCCAGCAGCTTAGCCGGGGGTTTCGGCGAGCAGTACTTC
NA TRBJ2-7 NA TRBV28 CASSLGTPSYEQYF TGTGCCAGCAGTCTCGGGACTCCTTCCTACGAGCAGTACTTC
NA TRBJ1-5 many TRBV7-8 CASSLVWDVNQPQHF TGTGCCAGCAGCTTAGTGTGGGACGTCAATCAGCCCCAGCATTTT
TRBD1 TRBJ2-7 once TRBV5-1 CASRLGDRANEQYF TGCGCCAGCAGATTGGGGGACAGGGCCAATGAGCAGTACTTC
NA TRBJ2-7 few TRBV20-1 CSAKLRGPYEQYF TGCAGTGCCAAGCTCCGGGGCCCCTACGAGCAGTACTTC
TRBD1 TRBJ2-1 NA TRBV12-3/TRBV12-4 CASSSDRAFIHEQFF TGTGCCAGCAGCTCCGACAGGGCGTTTATCCATGAGCAGTTCTTC
NA TRBJ2-7 few TRBV28 CASSLYPGAKTYEQYF TGTGCCAGCAGTTTATATCCAGGGGCGAAGACCTACGAGCAGTACTTC
NA TRBJ2-5 NA TRBV27 CASSLPGSGETQYF TGTGCCAGCAGTTTACCGGGATCCGGAGAGACCCAGTACTTC
TRBD2 TRBJ2-5 NA TRBV9 CASSAGLGGLETQYF TGTGCCAGCAGCGCCGGACTAGGTGGGTTAGAGACCCAGTACTTC
NA TRBJ2-5 NA TRBV6-2/TRBV6-3 CASSPVGGTQYF TGTGCCAGCAGCCCAGTAGGGGGGACCCAGTACTTC
TRBD2 TRBJ2-3 few TRBV10-3 CAIRDSGTTDTQYF TGTGCCATCAGAGATAGCGGGACCACAGATACGCAGTATTTT
TRBD1 TRBJ1-2 NA TRBV24-1 CATSEGRGYGYTF TGTGCCACCAGTGAAGGCAGGGGGTATGGCTACACCTTC
TRBD1 TRBJ2-4 NA TRBV20-1 CSARTPGQENIQYF TGCAGTGCAAGGACGCCGGGACAGGAAAACATTCAGTACTTC
NA TRBJ1-5 NA TRBV10-3 CATLEGPNQPQHF TGTGCCACCCTTGAGGGACCCAATCAGCCCCAGCATTTT
NA TRBJ1-6 NA TRBV28 CASSALNSPLHF TGTGCCAGCAGTGCCCTAAATTCACCCCTCCACTTT
NA TRBJ2-1 many TRBV25-1 CASRRGNEQFF TGTGCCAGCAGAAGGGGAAATGAGCAGTTCTTC